This T cell receptor beta chain came from a study of control samples from healthy donors and cancer patients. Sequencing was performed with immunoSEQ multiplex PCR; in TCRdb, only in-frame clones are kept and a portion is missing. The sample carries around 94,000 clones, 85% to 95% recorded once. The table lists this clone with a count of one. Germline CDR1 is LGHDT and CDR2 is YNNKEL (reference sequence). After removal of 1 base from V and 0 bases from J, the junction contained 7 bases not matched to a gene. This CDR3 spans 18 amino acids. This TCR derives from a woman aged 25 to 39 in good health. The chain is built from TRBV3-1 (or the pseudogene TRBV3-2) and TRBJ2-3; 10 bases agree with TRBD2. The sample consisted of blood. The CDR3 nucleotides are TGTGCCAGCAGCCAAGTGCCGACTAGCGGGCGTAGCACAGATACGCAGTATTTT. Its protein product is CASSQVPTSGRSTDTQYF.